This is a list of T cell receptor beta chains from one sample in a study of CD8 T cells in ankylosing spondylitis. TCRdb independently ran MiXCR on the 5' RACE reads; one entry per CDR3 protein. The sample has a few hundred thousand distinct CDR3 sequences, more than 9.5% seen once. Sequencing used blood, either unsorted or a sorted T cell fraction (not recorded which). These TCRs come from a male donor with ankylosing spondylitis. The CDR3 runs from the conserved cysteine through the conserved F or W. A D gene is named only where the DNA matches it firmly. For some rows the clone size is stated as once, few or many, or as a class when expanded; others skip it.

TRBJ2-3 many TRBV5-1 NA TGCGCCAGCAGCCTCGGAACTGAAACAGATACGCAGTATTTT CASSLGTETDTQYF
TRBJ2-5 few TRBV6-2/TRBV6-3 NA TGTGCCAGCAGTTCTGGGAGGATTACGGGAAGAACTCCGGCGGAGACCCAGTACTTC CASSSGRITGRTPAETQYF
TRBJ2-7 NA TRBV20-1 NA TGCAGTGCTAGAGAGCGACGGTCCCTGATGTGGGAGCAGTACTTC CSARERRSLMWEQYF
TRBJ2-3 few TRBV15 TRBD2 TGTGCCACCAGCACGGGAAGTATACTAGCGACCCCCACAGATACGCAGTATTTT CATSTGSILATPTDTQYF
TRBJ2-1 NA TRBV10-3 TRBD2 TGTGCCACCCAATCGCTAGCGGGAGAGGATGAGCAGTTCTTC CATQSLAGEDEQFF
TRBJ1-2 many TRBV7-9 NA TGTGCCAGCAGCTTTGAAGGGAACTATGGCTACACCTTC CASSFEGNYGYTF
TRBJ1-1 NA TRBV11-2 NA TGTGCCAGCAGCGCTGAATTCGGGTTCGCCACTGAAGCTTTCTTT CASSAEFGFATEAFF
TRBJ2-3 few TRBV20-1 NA TGCAGTGCTCACGCCCCAGGGGAAGATACGCAGTATTTT CSAHAPGEDTQYF
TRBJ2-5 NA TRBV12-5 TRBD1 TGTGCTAGTGGTGTGACAGGGGCTGAGACCCAGTACTTC CASGVTGAETQYF
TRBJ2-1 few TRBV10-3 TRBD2 TGTGCCATCAGTCCTAGCGGGAGGGGAGTCGAGCAGTTCTTC CAISPSGRGVEQFF
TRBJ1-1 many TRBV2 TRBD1 TGTGCCAGCCAACCCGAACAGGGGATGGGCACTGAAGCTTTCTTT CASQPEQGMGTEAFF
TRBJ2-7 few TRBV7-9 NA TGTGCCAGCAGCCTCGATCAGCTTAGATACGAGCAGTACTTC CASSLDQLRYEQYF
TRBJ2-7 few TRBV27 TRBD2 TGTGCCAGCAGTTCCACGGGACTAGCGTTATACGAGCAGTACTTC CASSSTGLALYEQYF
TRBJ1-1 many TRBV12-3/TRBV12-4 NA TGTGCCAGCACTAACGGGGTGAACACTGAAGCTTTCTTT CASTNGVNTEAFF
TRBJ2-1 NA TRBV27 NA TGTGCCAGCAGCTTGGTGGCCTACCTAGAGTCCTACAATGAGCAGTTCTTC CASSLVAYLESYNEQFF
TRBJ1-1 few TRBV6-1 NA TGTGCCAGCAGTGGGCGGGTGGGCGGTGAAGCTTTCTTT CASSGRVGGEAFF
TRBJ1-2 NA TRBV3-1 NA TGTGCCAGCAGCCAAGTATTACAGGGCCGATGGGGCTACACCTTC CASSQVLQGRWGYTF
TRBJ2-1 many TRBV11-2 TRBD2 TGTGCCAGCAGCTTATTTCTAGCGGGAGTCTATGAGCAGTTCTTC CASSLFLAGVYEQFF
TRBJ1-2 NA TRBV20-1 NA TGCAGTGCTAGAAGAGTGGACTATGGCTACACCTTC CSARRVDYGYTF
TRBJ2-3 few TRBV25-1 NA TGTGCCAGCTCTCACCGAGGCGGGATAGTGGCAGATACGCAGTATTTT CASSHRGGIVADTQYF
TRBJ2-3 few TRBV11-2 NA TGTGCCAGCAGCCGTAACGGCTACACAGATACGCAGTATTTT CASSRNGYTDTQYF
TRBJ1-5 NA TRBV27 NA TGTGCCACCACCCGAGGGGTGGGACAGCCCCAGCATTTT CATTRGVGQPQHF
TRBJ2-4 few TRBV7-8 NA TGTGCCAGCAGCTTAGTGGCCGCGACTTCAAAAAACATTCAGTACTTC CASSLVAATSKNIQYF
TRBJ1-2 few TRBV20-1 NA TGCAGTCCTCAATCCGGGGACTATGGCTACACCTTC CSPQSGDYGYTF
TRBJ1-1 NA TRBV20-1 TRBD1 TGCAGTGCTAGGGCAGGGGGCCAGAGCACTGAAGCTTTCTTT CSARAGGQSTEAFF
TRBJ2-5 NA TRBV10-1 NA TGCGCCAGCAGTGACCCGGCACAGCAAGAGACCCAGTACTTC CASSDPAQQETQYF
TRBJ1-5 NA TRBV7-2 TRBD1 TGTGCCAGCAGCTACGGGACAGTTAGGAGTAATCAGCCCCAGCATTTT CASSYGTVRSNQPQHF
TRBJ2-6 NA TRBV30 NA TGTGCCTGGAGTGTAGGTCCAGGGGAAGGCTCTGGGGCCAACGTCCTGACTTTC CAWSVGPGEGSGANVLTF
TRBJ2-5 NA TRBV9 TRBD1 TGTGCCAGCAGCGTACCAACAGGGGGCGGAGAGACCCAGTACTTC CASSVPTGGGETQYF
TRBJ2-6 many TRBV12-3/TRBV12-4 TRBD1 TGTGCCAGCAGCCCGGGACAGGGGATTTCTGGGGCCAACGTCCTGACTTTC CASSPGQGISGANVLTF
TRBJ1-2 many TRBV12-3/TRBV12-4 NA TGTGCCAGCAGACTGAGACGAGCGGGGGGCTACACCTTC CASRLRRAGGYTF
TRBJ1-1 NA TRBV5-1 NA TGCGCCAGCACTCGATTAAGGATCATGAACACTGAAGCTTTCTTT CASTRLRIMNTEAFF
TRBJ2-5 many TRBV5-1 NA TGCGCCAGCAGCTTGGCTGGGATTACAGGAGAGACCCAGTACTTC CASSLAGITGETQYF
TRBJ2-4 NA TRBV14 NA TGTGCCAGCAGCCCCCCCGCTGGGGTGAGGGACATTCAGTACTTC CASSPPAGVRDIQYF
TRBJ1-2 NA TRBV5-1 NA TGCGCCAGCAGCTTGCAGGCTGGCTATGGCTACACCTTC CASSLQAGYGYTF
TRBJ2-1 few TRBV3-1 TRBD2 TGTGCCAGCAGCCAAGACCGGAGCGGGGGGGAGCAGTTCTTC CASSQDRSGGEQFF
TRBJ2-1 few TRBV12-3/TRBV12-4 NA TGTGCCAGCAGTTTAGTACAGGGTTTATCCAATGAGCAGTTCTTC CASSLVQGLSNEQFF
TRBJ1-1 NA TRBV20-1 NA TGCAGTGCTAGTGGAGGGCTTAGGGTGAACACTGAAGCTTTCTTT CSASGGLRVNTEAFF
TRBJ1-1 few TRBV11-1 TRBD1 TGTGCCAGCAGCTTAGTAGCGGCAGGCTCAGGGGGAGCTTTCTTT CASSLVAAGSGGAFF
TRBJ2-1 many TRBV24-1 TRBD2 TGTGCCACCAGGGGAGCGGGAGGGGACTACAATGAGCAGTTCTTC CATRGAGGDYNEQFF
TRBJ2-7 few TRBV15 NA TGTGCCACCAGCCGGGACCCAAGCTCCTACGAGCAGTACTTC CATSRDPSSYEQYF
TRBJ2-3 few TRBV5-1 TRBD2 TGCGCCAGCAGCTTGGAGGGATACGGGCGGGAGTTCCCAGATACGCAGTATTTT CASSLEGYGREFPDTQYF
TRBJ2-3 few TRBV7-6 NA TGTGCCAGCACCCCTGGGACGGGCACAGATACGCAGTATTTT CASTPGTGTDTQYF
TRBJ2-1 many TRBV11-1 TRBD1 TGTGCCAGCAGCTTAGGACAGGGGATCGGTCAATCCTACAATGAGCAGTTCTTC CASSLGQGIGQSYNEQFF
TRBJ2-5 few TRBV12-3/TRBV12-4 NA TGTGCCAGCGGGGCACTATACCAAGAGACCCAGTACTTC CASGALYQETQYF
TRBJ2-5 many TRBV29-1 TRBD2 TGCAGCGTACTACTAGCGGGAGCGCAAGAGACCCAGTACTTC CSVLLAGAQETQYF
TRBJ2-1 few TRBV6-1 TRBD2 TGTGCCAGCAGTCAAAGGACTAGCGCTACCTACAATGAGCAGTTCTTC CASSQRTSATYNEQFF
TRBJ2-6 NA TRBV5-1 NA TGCGCCAGCAGCCGACAGGGACTGGCCGGGGCCAACGTCCTGACTTTC CASSRQGLAGANVLTF
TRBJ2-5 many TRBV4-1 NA TGCGCCAGCAGCCCCCTCGGAAGGCATCAAGAGACCCAGTACTTC CASSPLGRHQETQYF